A selection of T cell receptor beta chains follows, all from one sample in a study of response to subunit inactivated influenza vaccine. TCRdb reanalysed the RT-PCR reads using MiXCR and keeps one entry per CDR3 protein. The data hold around 580,000 distinct CDR3 sequences, with around 15% observed a single time. The sequences come from PBMCs from blood, collected 12 days after vaccination. The receptors stem from a man in his forties or fifties who received an inactivated influenza vaccine. The conserved cysteine and the conserved F or W are not part of the CDR3 here. A D gene is named only where the DNA matches it firmly.

d_gene	j_gene	v_gene	CDR3aa
TRBD1	TRBJ2-7	TRBV7-9	ASSPTDRVDEQY
TRBD1	TRBJ1-4	TRBV3-1	ASSHTTRGLTNEKLF
.	TRBJ2-3	TRBV2	ASSEARELAR
TRBD1	TRBJ2-1	TRBV7-9	AAGQGNNEQF
TRBD2	TRBJ2-2	TRBV20-1	SARDRAGGNTGELF
TRBD2	TRBJ2-1	TRBV6-5	ASSTTSGSYNEQF
TRBD1	TRBJ2-7	TRBV4-1	ASRKTRDRGSYEQY
TRBD2	TRBJ2-1	TRBV11-1	ASSPRTSGGSSSYNEQF
TRBD1	TRBJ2-1	TRBV12-3/TRBV12-4	ASRRDRPYNEQF
.	TRBJ1-4	TRBV20-1	SARRDPNEKLF
.	TRBJ1-1	TRBV15	ATSRDRGNTEAF
.	TRBJ1-2	TRBV6-5	ASSYGGGDYGYT
.	TRBJ1-2	TRBV4-1	ASSQVFSFYGYT
TRBD1	TRBJ1-1	TRBV5-1	ASSLATGGQGGTEAF
.	TRBJ2-1	TRBV6-2/TRBV6-3	ASSYRMGSYNEQF
.	TRBJ2-3	TRBV7-8	ASSLEGVLSSTDTQY
TRBD2	TRBJ2-1	TRBV29-1	SVEDPGGAYNEQF
.	TRBJ1-2	TRBV12-3/TRBV12-4	ASSLSGVGYT
TRBD2	TRBJ2-7	TRBV11-1	ASSPTPRLAGGLYEQY
.	TRBJ2-3	TRBV6-5	ASSYSSARGQDTQY
TRBD1	TRBJ2-3	TRBV6-5	ASSYSATGAVGTDTQY
.	TRBJ1-2	TRBV6-1	ASSPDSSNGYT
TRBD1	TRBJ2-3	TRBV20-1	SASTTGGGTDTQY
TRBD2	TRBJ2-3	TRBV5-1	ASSDGGRVVTDTQY
.	TRBJ2-3	TRBV11-2	ASSLESPFLSGEGDTQY
TRBD2	TRBJ2-3	TRBV6-1	ASSRSGGRADTQY
.	TRBJ2-5	TRBV7-9	ASSLGENWEETQY
.	TRBJ1-3	TRBV20-1	SARGVTGNTIY
TRBD2	TRBJ2-3	TRBV7-8	ASSLGTSGGSQQDTQY
TRBD1	TRBJ1-4	TRBV9	ASSGRTGIGEKLF
TRBD2	TRBJ2-5	TRBV5-6	ASSLTSGVLETQY
TRBD2	TRBJ2-2	TRBV6-2/TRBV6-3	ASSYYPSGVTGELF
.	TRBJ2-7	TRBV18	ASSPATTYEQY
.	TRBJ1-1	TRBV4-1	ASSGNGEDTEAF
.	TRBJ2-7	TRBV15	ATSREIDKYSYEQY
.	TRBJ1-1	TRBV20-1	SARDFPLGTEAF
.	TRBJ2-7	TRBV28	ASTLSPSSYEQY
.	TRBJ2-5	TRBV6-1	ASSRQAEGKAQY
.	TRBJ2-3	TRBV5-1	ASSLKGGTDTQY
TRBD1	TRBJ2-7	TRBV10-3	AIRPGQEAYEQY
TRBD1	TRBJ2-3	TRBV9	ASSPRGSKTDTQY
TRBD2	TRBJ2-5	TRBV11-2	ASSLDWERGNQETQY
.	TRBJ1-2	TRBV29-1	SVGGYT
TRBD2	TRBJ2-7	TRBV19	ASGLAGGSEQY
TRBD2	TRBJ2-4	TRBV3-1	ASSPRAGGTPKNIQY
TRBD2	TRBJ2-3	TRBV15	ATSTPIAGARTDTQY
.	TRBJ2-3	TRBV20-1	SASHPNSGITDTQY